Listed below are T cell receptor beta chains from one sample, sequenced in a study of T cell repertoires in aging, cancer and after chemotherapy. TCRdb analysed the multiplex PCR reads with MiXCR anew, one entry per CDR3 protein. Among a few thousand distinct CDR3 sequences listed, approximately 18% were seen once. Material: blood. Receptor source: a human donor with a solid tumor. Each CDR3 is given with its conserved first and last residue. D genes are given only for firm matches. Clone size is not always given. Where it is, it says once, few, many or a class for expanded clones.

few	TRBV11-2	NA	TRBJ1-3	TGTGCCAGCAGCTTAGACCCACGGGACACCATATATTTT	CASSLDPRDTIYF
NA	TRBV21-1	NA	TRBJ2-3	TGTGCCAGCAGCAAAGTTGGAGGAGAGGGGGCAGATACGCAGTATTTT	CASSKVGGEGADTQYF
large	TRBV30	NA	TRBJ1-2	TGTGCCTGGAGTGCTCTTGGGCGGGAAAAAGCTAACTATGGCTACACCTTC	CAWSALGREKANYGYTF
NA	TRBV9	TRBD1	TRBJ1-2	TGTGCCAGCAGCGGGGGGGACAGGGGGTCTGGTGGCTACACCTTC	CASSGGDRGSGGYTF
large	TRBV19	TRBD1	TRBJ2-3	TGTGCCAGTAGTAAACGGACAGGGAGTACAGATACGCAGTATTTT	CASSKRTGSTDTQYF
large	TRBV12-3/TRBV12-4	NA	TRBJ1-2	TGTGCCAGCAGTCCGGGACGGTACTATGGCTACACCTTC	CASSPGRYYGYTF
medium-sized	TRBV6-1	TRBD1	TRBJ2-7	TGTGCCAGCAGAGTGATGGGGACAGCCTACGAGCAGTACTTC	CASRVMGTAYEQYF
medium-sized	TRBV30	NA	TRBJ1-4	TGTGCCTGGACAGAGCCAAATAATGAAAAACTGTTTTTT	CAWTEPNNEKLFF
NA	TRBV6-6	TRBD1	TRBJ1-1	TGTGCCATCACCAATTCACCAGGGGGCGGGAACACTGAAGCTTTCTTT	CAITNSPGGGNTEAFF
NA	TRBV5-5	TRBD2	TRBJ2-1	TGTGCCAGCAGCTTTCCCTTCGGCCGGGGGGGCGTTCACAATGAGCAGTTCTTC	CASSFPFGRGGVHNEQFF
medium-sized	TRBV6-2/TRBV6-3	TRBD2	TRBJ2-7	TGTGCCAGCACCCCGGGACTAGCGGGAGTGGGGTACTTC	CASTPGLAGVGYF
NA	TRBV18	NA	TRBJ2-2	TGTGCCAGCTCACCACAGCCTGTGCCGTACGGGGAGCTGTTTTTT	CASSPQPVPYGELFF
medium-sized	TRBV7-6	NA	TRBJ2-5	TGTGCCAGCAGCCCGGACGGGGGAAGTACCCAGTACTTC	CASSPDGGSTQYF
few	TRBV12-3/TRBV12-4	TRBD2	TRBJ2-1	TGTGCCAGCAGTCCCCCGCCGGGAGGAACGGGAAATGAGCAGTTCTTC	CASSPPPGGTGNEQFF